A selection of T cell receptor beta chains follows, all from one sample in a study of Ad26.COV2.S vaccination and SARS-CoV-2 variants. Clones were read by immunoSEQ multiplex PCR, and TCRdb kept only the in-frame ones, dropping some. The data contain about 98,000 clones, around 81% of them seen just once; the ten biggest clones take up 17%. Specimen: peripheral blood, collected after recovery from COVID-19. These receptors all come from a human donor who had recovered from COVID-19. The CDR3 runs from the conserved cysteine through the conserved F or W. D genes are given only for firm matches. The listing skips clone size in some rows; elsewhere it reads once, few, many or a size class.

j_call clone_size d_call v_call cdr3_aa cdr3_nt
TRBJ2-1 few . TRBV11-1 CASSFSLDNEQFF TGTGCCAGCAGCTTCAGTCTAGACAATGAGCAGTTCTTC
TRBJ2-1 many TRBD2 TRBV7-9 CASSFHGAGNNEQFF TGTGCCAGCAGCTTTCACGGAGCGGGGAACAATGAGCAGTTCTTC
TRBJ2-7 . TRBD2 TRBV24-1 CATSDPGRDYEQYF TGTGCCACCAGTGACCCAGGGAGGGACTACGAGCAGTACTTC
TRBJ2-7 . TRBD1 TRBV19 CASSRGQGLYEQYF TGTGCCAGTAGTAGGGGACAGGGTTTATACGAGCAGTACTTC
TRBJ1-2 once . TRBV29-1 CSVWDGGYTF TGCAGCGTCTGGGACGGTGGCTACACCTTC
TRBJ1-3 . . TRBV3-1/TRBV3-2 CASSELPGAGNTIYF TGTGCCAGCAGCGAACTCCCAGGAGCTGGAAACACCATATATTTT
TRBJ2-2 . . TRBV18 CASSPRDSGNGELFF TGTGCCAGCTCACCAAGAGACTCCGGAAACGGGGAGCTGTTTTTT
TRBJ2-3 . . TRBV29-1 CSVESQWGGTQYF TGCAGCGTTGAATCGCAGTGGGGTGGTACGCAGTATTTT
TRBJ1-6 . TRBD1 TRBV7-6 CASSLVEQGATYNSPLHF TGTGCCAGCAGCTTAGTCGAACAGGGGGCTACCTATAATTCACCCCTCCACTTT
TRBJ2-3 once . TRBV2 CASSEGGDTQYF TGTGCCAGCAGTGAAGGCGGAGATACGCAGTATTTT
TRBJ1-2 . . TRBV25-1 CASSKNRGGDGYTF TGTGCCAGCAGTAAGAACCGGGGGGGAGATGGCTACACCTTC
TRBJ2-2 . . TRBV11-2 CASSLAMGQNTGELFF TGTGCCAGCAGCTTAGCAATGGGACAGAACACCGGGGAGCTGTTTTTT
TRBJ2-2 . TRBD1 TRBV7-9 CASSPPGWTGNTGELFF TGTGCCAGCAGCCCCCCTGGTTGGACAGGGAACACCGGGGAGCTGTTTTTT
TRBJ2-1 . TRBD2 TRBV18 CASSPVEASGYNEQFF TGTGCCAGCTCACCAGTTGAGGCTAGCGGATACAATGAGCAGTTCTTC
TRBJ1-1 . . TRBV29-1 CSVALPNGVNTEAFF TGCAGCGTTGCCTTGCCTAACGGGGTGAACACTGAAGCTTTCTTT
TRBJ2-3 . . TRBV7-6 CASTPTGTDTQYF TGTGCCAGCACCCCAACGGGGACAGATACGCAGTATTTT
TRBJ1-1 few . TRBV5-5 CASRISPNTEAFF TGTGCCAGCAGAATCTCCCCCAACACTGAAGCTTTCTTT
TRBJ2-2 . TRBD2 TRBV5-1 CASSTPRGGAWNTGELFF TGCGCCAGCAGCACACCGCGGGGGGGCGCTTGGAACACCGGGGAGCTGTTTTTT
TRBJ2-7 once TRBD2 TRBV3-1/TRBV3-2 CASSSSGGAGEQYF TGTGCCAGCAGTTCTAGCGGGGGGGCTGGGGAGCAGTACTTC
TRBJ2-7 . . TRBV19 CASSIAVWGYEQYF TGTGCCAGTAGTATAGCAGTCTGGGGCTACGAGCAGTACTTC
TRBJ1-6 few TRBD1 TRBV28 CASSTQGEVVLHF TGTGCCAGCAGCACACAGGGGGAGGTTGTACTCCACTTT
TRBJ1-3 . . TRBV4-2 CASSQEARSGNTIYF TGTGCCAGCAGCCAAGAAGCGAGGTCTGGAAACACCATATATTTT
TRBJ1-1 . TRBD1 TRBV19 CATQGGAEAFF TGTGCCACCCAGGGGGGGGCTGAAGCTTTCTTT
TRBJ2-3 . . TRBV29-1 CSVSRVGLDTQYF TGCAGCGTTTCCCGGGTTGGATTAGATACGCAGTATTTT
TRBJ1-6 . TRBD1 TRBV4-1 CASSQEVTGGNSPLHF TGCGCCAGCAGCCAAGAAGTGACAGGGGGAAATTCACCCCTCCACTTT
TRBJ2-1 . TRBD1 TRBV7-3 CASSLGQYNEQFF TGTGCCAGCAGCTTGGGACAGTACAATGAGCAGTTCTTC
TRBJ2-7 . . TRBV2 CASSIQGYEQYF TGTGCCAGCTCAATTCAGGGTTACGAGCAGTACTTC
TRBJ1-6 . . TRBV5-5 CASSLDRDSPLHF TGTGCCAGCAGCCTAGACCGGGACTCACCCCTCCACTTT
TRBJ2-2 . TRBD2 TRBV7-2 CASSSLAGGHAGELFF TGTGCCAGCAGCTCCCTAGCGGGGGGGCACGCTGGGGAGCTGTTTTTT
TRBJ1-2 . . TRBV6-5 CASRRPQGANYGYTF TGTGCCAGCAGGAGACCCCAAGGCGCCAACTATGGCTACACCTTC
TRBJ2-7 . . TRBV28 CASSFRTSYEQYF TGTGCCAGCAGTTTTCGGACAAGCTACGAGCAGTACTTC
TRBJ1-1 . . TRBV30 CAWTVSRVTEAFF TGTGCCTGGACCGTCTCGAGGGTAACTGAAGCTTTCTTT
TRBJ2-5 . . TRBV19 CASSIMVAETQYF TGTGCCAGTAGTATTATGGTAGCAGAGACCCAGTACTTC
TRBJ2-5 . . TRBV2 CASRADRDPLNAQYF TGTGCCAGCAGAGCAGACCGGGACCCACTGAATGCCCAGTACTTC
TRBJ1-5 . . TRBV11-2 CASSLDYSNQPQHF TGTGCCAGCAGCTTAGATTATAGCAATCAGCCCCAGCATTTT
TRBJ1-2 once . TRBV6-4 CASSEGTSAHYGYTF TGTGCCAGCAGTGAAGGGACATCCGCCCACTATGGCTACACCTTC
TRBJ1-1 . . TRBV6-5 CASSSLHGGEAFF TGTGCCAGCAGTTCCCTACACGGGGGGGAAGCTTTCTTT
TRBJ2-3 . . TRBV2 CASGRLASTDTQYF TGTGCCAGCGGAAGGCTCGCTAGCACAGATACGCAGTATTTT
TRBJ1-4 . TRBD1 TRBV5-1 CASSQSGGVKEKLFF TGCGCCAGCAGCCAGTCAGGGGGCGTCAAAGAAAAACTGTTTTTT
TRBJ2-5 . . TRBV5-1 CASSEPKGGQETQYF TGCGCCAGCAGCGAACCGAAGGGGGGCCAAGAGACCCAGTACTTC